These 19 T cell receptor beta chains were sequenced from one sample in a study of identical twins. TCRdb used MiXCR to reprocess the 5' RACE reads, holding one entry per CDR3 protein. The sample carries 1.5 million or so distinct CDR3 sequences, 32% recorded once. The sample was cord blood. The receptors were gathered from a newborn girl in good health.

In DNA form, the CDR3 reads TGTGCCAGCAGCTTAGACGGATGGAATTCACCCCTCCACTTT. Translated, it gives CASSLDGWNSPLHF. The rearrangement uses TRBV7-9 and TRBJ1-6; D call uncertain. Germline assignment: CDR1 SEHNR and CDR2 FQNEAQ (reference sequence). V gave up 1 base and J gave up 7 bases, with 8 bases separating them. The CDR3 contains 14 residues.

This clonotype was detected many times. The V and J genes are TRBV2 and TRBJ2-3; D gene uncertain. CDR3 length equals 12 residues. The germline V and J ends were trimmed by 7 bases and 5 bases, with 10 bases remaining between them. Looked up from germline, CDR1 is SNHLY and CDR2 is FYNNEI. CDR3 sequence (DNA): TGTGCCAGCACGGGCTATGTAGATACGCAGTATTTT. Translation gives CASTGYVDTQYF.

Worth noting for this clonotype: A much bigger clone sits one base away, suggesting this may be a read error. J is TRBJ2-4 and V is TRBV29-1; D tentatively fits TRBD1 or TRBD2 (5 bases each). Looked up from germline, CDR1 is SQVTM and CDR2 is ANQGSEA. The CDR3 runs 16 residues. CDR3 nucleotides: TGCAGCGTTGACCCCGGGATGAGAGGGAGAACGGACATTCGGTACTTC. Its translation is CSVDPGMRGRTDIRYF. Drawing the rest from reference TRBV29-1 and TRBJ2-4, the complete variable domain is SAVISQKPSRDICQRGTSLTIQCQVDSQVTMMFWYRQQPGQSLTLIATANQGSEATYESGFVIDKFPISRPNLTFSTLTVSNMSPEDSSIYLCSVDPGMRGRTDIRYFGAGTRLSVL.

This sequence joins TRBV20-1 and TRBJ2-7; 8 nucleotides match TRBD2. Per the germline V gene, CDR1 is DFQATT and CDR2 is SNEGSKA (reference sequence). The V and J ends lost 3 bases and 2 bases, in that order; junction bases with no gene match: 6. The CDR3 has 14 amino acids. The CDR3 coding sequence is TGCAGTGCTAGGGCTCGGGAGGGGACCTACGAGCAGTACTTC. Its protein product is CSARAREGTYEQYF.

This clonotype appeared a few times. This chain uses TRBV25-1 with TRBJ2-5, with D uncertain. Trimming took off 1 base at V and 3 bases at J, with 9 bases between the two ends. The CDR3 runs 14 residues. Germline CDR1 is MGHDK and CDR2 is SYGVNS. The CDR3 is CASSEWPMEETQYF. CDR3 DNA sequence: TGTGCCAGCAGTGAATGGCCCATGGAAGAGACCCAGTACTTC.

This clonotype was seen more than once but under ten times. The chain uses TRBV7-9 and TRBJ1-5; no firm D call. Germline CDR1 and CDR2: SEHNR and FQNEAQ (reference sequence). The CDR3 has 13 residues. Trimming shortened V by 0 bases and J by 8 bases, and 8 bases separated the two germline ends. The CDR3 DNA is TGTGCCAGCAGCTTAGCAGGGATGAAGCCCCAGCATTTT. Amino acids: CASSLAGMKPQHF.

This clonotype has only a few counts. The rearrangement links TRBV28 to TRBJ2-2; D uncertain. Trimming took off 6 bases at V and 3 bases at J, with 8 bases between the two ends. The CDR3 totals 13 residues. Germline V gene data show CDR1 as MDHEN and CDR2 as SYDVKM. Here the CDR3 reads CASSTPYTGELFF. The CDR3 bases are TGTGCCAGCAGCACACCCTACACCGGGGAGCTGTTTTTT.

This CDR3 is CASSPGGRAMADTQYF. The CDR3 bases are TGTGCCAGCAGCCCAGGGGGGAGGGCCATGGCAGATACGCAGTATTTT. The gene calls are TRBV4-2 and TRBJ2-3, with D perhaps TRBD1 or TRBD2 (7 bases each). Deletions cut 4 bases from V and 4 bases from J, with 18 bases between. CDR3 length: 16 residues. Germline loops: CDR1 LGHNA, CDR2 YNFKEQ.

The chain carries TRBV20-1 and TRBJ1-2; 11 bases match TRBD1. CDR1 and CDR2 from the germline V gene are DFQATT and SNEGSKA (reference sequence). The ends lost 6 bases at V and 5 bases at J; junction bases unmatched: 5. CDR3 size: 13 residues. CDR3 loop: CSAGQGALYGYTF. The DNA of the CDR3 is TGCAGTGCCGGACAGGGGGCTTTGTATGGCTACACCTTC.

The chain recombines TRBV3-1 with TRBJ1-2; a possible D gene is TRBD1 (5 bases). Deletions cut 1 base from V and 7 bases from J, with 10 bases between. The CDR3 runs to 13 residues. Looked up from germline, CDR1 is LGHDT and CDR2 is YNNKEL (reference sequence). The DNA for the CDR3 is TGTGCCAGCAGCCAAGTGGGGCTTAGTGGCTACACCTTC. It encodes CASSQVGLSGYTF.

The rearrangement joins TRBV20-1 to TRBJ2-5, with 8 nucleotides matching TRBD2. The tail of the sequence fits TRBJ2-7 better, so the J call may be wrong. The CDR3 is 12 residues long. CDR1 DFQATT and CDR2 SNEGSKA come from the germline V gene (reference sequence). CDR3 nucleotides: TGCAGTGCGGCGGGACTAGGCGACGAGCAGTACTTC. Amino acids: CSAAGLGDEQYF.

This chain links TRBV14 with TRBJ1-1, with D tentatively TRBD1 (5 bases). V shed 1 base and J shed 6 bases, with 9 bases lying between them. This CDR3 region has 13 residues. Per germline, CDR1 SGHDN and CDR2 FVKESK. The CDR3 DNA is TGTGCCAGCAGCCAAGGACAGTGGGCTGAAGCTTTCTTT. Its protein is CASSQGQWAEAFF.

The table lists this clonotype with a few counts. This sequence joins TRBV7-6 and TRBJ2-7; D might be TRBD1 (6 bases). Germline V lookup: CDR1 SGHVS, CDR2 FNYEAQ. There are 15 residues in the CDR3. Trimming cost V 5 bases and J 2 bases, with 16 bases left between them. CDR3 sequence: CASSPQGTSTYEQYF. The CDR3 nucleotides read TGTGCCAGCAGCCCCCAAGGGACATCTACCTACGAGCAGTACTTC.

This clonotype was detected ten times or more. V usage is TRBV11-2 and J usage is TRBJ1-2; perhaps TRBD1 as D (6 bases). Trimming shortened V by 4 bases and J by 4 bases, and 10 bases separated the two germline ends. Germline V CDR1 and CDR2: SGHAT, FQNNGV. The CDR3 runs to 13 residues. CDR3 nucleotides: TGTGCCAGCAGCTCTGGACAGTTCTATGGCTACACCTTC. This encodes CASSSGQFYGYTF.

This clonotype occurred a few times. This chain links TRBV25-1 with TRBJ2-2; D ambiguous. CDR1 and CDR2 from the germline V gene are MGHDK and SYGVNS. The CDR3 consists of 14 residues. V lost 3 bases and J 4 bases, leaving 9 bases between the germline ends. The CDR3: CASSEGKGTGELFF. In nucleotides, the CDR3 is TGTGCCAGCAGTGAGGGGAAGGGCACCGGGGAGCTGTTTTTT.

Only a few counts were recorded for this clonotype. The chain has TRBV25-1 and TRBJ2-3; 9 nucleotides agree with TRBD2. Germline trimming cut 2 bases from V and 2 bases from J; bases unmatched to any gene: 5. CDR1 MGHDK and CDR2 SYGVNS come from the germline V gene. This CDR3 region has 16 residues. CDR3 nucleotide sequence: TGTGCCAGCAGTGAAAAGCGGGAGGAAGACACAGATACGCAGTATTTT. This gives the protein CASSEKREEDTDTQYF.

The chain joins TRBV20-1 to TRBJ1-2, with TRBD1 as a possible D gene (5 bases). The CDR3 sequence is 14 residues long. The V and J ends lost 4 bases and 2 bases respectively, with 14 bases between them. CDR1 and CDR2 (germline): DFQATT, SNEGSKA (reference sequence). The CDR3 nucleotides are TGCAGTGCTAAACAAAGACAGATAAACTATGGCTACACCTTC. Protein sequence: CSAKQRQINYGYTF.

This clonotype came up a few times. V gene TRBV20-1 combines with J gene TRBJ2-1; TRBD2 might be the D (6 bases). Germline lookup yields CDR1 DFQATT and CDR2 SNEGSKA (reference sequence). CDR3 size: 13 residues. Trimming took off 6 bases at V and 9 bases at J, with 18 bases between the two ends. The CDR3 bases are TGCAGTGCGCCGGGGGACGGTTCGGCTGAGCAGTTCTTC. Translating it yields CSAPGDGSAEQFF.

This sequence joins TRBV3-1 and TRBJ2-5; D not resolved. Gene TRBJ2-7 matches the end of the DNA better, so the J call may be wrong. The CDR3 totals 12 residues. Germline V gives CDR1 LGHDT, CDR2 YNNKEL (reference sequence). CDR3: CASSQGPAEQYF. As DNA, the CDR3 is TGTGCCAGCAGCCAAGGACCCGCCGAGCAGTACTTC.